Listed below are T cell receptor beta chains from one sample, sequenced in a study of blood T cell repertoires in COVID-19. Generated by immunoSEQ multiplex PCR, the TCRdb table keeps only in-frame clones and is missing some. The table has 250,000 to 400,000 clones, 88% seen once. The sequenced sample was peripheral blood. These receptors were taken from a woman aged 30 to 39 with COVID-19, enrolled during active disease. Both conserved end residues are part of each CDR3. A D gene is named only where the DNA matches it firmly. Only part of the rows carry a size: once, few, many, or a class if the clone is expanded.

V	J	D	size	DNA	CDR3
TRBV2	TRBJ1-6	.	.	TGTGCCAGTGAGGCGACCCCTAATTCACCCCTCCACTTT	CASEATPNSPLHF
TRBV28	TRBJ2-2	.	once	TGTGCCAGCAGTTTATCAGGGGCGGGCGGGGAGCTGTTTTTT	CASSLSGAGGELFF
TRBV6-5	TRBJ1-3	.	.	TGTGCCAGCAGTTCAGTCTCTGGAAACACCATATATTTT	CASSSVSGNTIYF
TRBV4-2	TRBJ2-6	.	.	TGTGCCAGCAGCCCTAATCAGAACCGGGACTTCCTCTCTGGGGCCAACGTCCTGACTTTC	CASSPNQNRDFLSGANVLTF
TRBV5-4	TRBJ1-2	TRBD1	.	TGTGCCAGCAGCTTATCCTACGACAGGGGGCGTGGAGGTGGCTACACCTTC	CASSLSYDRGRGGGYTF
TRBV29-1	TRBJ2-7	.	.	TGCAGCGTTAGGAGCGAGAGCTACGAGCAGTACTTC	CSVRSESYEQYF
TRBV29-1	TRBJ1-2	.	.	TGCAGCGTCTCCAATCCAGATGGCTACACCTTC	CSVSNPDGYTF
TRBV21-1	TRBJ1-5	.	.	TGTGCCAGCAGCGAACAGGGACAGGGTCAGCCCCAGCATTTT	CASSEQGQGQPQHF
TRBV2	TRBJ1-5	TRBD1	once	TGTGCCAGCAGTGACCCGACAGGGGGCCTAGCTCAGCCCCAGCATTTT	CASSDPTGGLAQPQHF
TRBV4-3	TRBJ2-7	TRBD2	.	TGCGCCAGCAGTCCCGGGACTAGAGGTTACGAGCAGTACTTC	CASSPGTRGYEQYF
TRBV7-2	TRBJ2-3	TRBD2	.	TGTGCCAGCAGCCTCCCGGGGGGGCCGAGTCTGACAGATACGCAGTATTTT	CASSLPGGPSLTDTQYF
TRBV12-3/TRBV12-4	TRBJ2-4	.	.	TGTGCCAGCAGTTGGGGCGAGAGCATTCAGTACTTC	CASSWGESIQYF
TRBV28	TRBJ1-3	.	.	TGTGCCAGCAGGGTAAGGGGAACTGGAAACACCATATATTTT	CASRVRGTGNTIYF
TRBV4-2	TRBJ2-3	.	.	TGTGCCAGCAGCCCTCGGTGGAGCAGCGGCACAGATACGCAGTATTTT	CASSPRWSSGTDTQYF
TRBV5-6	TRBJ2-1	.	once	TGTGCCAGCAGCCAGTCCGTAGGGGGGGCTTACAATGAGCAGTTCTTC	CASSQSVGGAYNEQFF
TRBV10-3	TRBJ2-2	.	.	TGTGCCATCAGTGCTCTCGGGGAGCTGTTTTTT	CAISALGELFF
TRBV5-6	TRBJ1-2	.	.	TGTGCCAGCAGCTATAATGACTATGGCTACACCTTC	CASSYNDYGYTF
TRBV7-6	TRBJ2-6	.	.	TGTGCCAGCAGTCAGATAACTGGGGCCAACGTCCTGACTTTC	CASSQITGANVLTF
TRBV29-1	TRBJ1-2	.	.	TGCAGCGTCCCCAAACCCTGGAGTGGCTACACCTTC	CSVPKPWSGYTF
TRBV2	TRBJ2-2	.	.	TGTGCCAGCAGGGGGCAGGTTGACACCGGGGAGCTGTTTTTT	CASRGQVDTGELFF
TRBV6-5	TRBJ1-2	TRBD1	.	TGTGCCAGCGGGGTGGACAGGTTGGGTAACTATGGCTACACCTTC	CASGVDRLGNYGYTF
TRBV10-2	TRBJ2-5	TRBD2	.	TGCGCCAGCAGCCCTAGCGGGGGGCCCCAAGAGACCCAGTACTTC	CASSPSGGPQETQYF
TRBV4-3	TRBJ2-7	.	.	TGCGCCAGCAGCCAAGTCGGTACAGGGACGGACCACGAGCAGTACTTC	CASSQVGTGTDHEQYF
TRBV6-5	TRBJ2-1	TRBD2	.	TGTGCCAGCACGCGGGGACTAGCGGACTACAATGAGCAGTTCTTC	CASTRGLADYNEQFF
TRBV27	TRBJ1-6	.	.	TGTGCCAGCACCCTAGACTGGCCCGGTCCCCTCCACTTT	CASTLDWPGPLHF
TRBV19	TRBJ1-2	.	.	TGTGCCAGTAGGCGGGGCGGTAACTATGGCTACACCTTC	CASRRGGNYGYTF
TRBV6-1	TRBJ1-5	TRBD1	.	TGTGCCAGCAGTGAAGCAGACGGGACAGGGAATCAGCCCCAGCATTTT	CASSEADGTGNQPQHF
TRBV7-7	TRBJ2-2	TRBD1	.	TGTGCTAGCAGCTCTAAACGACAGGGGCGGGACACCGGGGAGCTGTTTTTT	CASSSKRQGRDTGELFF
TRBV9	TRBJ1-1	TRBD1	.	TGTGCCAGCAGCGCCGGGACAGGGGGCACTGAAGCTTTCTTT	CASSAGTGGTEAFF
TRBV6-5	TRBJ1-5	TRBD1	.	TGTGCCAGCAGTTTTACCGGGACAGGGGAACAGCCCCAGCATTTT	CASSFTGTGEQPQHF
TRBV19	TRBJ2-7	.	.	TGTGCCAGTAGGGTCCCGGGGGTTGGCGAGCAGTACTTC	CASRVPGVGEQYF
TRBV7-9	TRBJ1-3	.	.	TGTGCCAGCAGCCCTCTCAGACACTCATCTCCTGGAAACACCATATATTTT	CASSPLRHSSPGNTIYF
TRBV6-5	TRBJ1-5	.	.	TGTGCCAGCAGTACCGGACAGAACAATCAGCCCCAGCATTTT	CASSTGQNNQPQHF
TRBV18	TRBJ1-2	.	.	TGTGCCAGCTTCATGAGGACGGGGGACTATGGCTACACCTTC	CASFMRTGDYGYTF
TRBV9	TRBJ2-7	.	.	TGTGCCAGCAGCGTAGGGGGACGGGGGTTCTTCTACGAGCAGTACTTC	CASSVGGRGFFYEQYF
TRBV3-1/TRBV3-2	TRBJ2-1	TRBD2	.	TGTGCCAGCAGCCGAGCGGGGGATATTGAGCAGTTCTTC	CASSRAGDIEQFF
TRBV5-8	TRBJ2-3	TRBD1	.	TGTGCCAGCAGCTTGGGAGACAGGGAGCCATTCACAGATACGCAGTATTTT	CASSLGDREPFTDTQYF
TRBV11-3	TRBJ1-3	TRBD1	once	TGTGCCAGCAGCTTCTCGACAGGGTACGGAAACACCATATATTTT	CASSFSTGYGNTIYF
TRBV12-3/TRBV12-4	TRBJ2-3	.	.	TGTGCCAGCAGTCCGCGTGGCACAGATACGCAGTATTTT	CASSPRGTDTQYF
TRBV11-2	TRBJ2-7	.	.	TGTGCCAGCAACGGGGGGCCCAAGTTATACGAGCAGTACTTC	CASNGGPKLYEQYF
TRBV28	TRBJ2-1	TRBD1	.	TGTGCCAGCGAGCCCGACAGGGCCGGAAAAGGTGAGCAGTTCTTC	CASEPDRAGKGEQFF
TRBV6-5	TRBJ1-2	.	.	TGTGCCAGCAGTTACGGGGGGGAAAACTATGGCTACACCTTC	CASSYGGENYGYTF
TRBV5-1	TRBJ2-7	TRBD1	.	TGCGCCAGCAGCTCCCGGGACAGGGAGGAGCAGTACTTC	CASSSRDREEQYF